Listed here are 4 T cell receptor beta chains from one sample, sequenced in a study of STAT5B mutations in CD4+ large granular lymphocyte leukemia (dated by TCRdb to between 2020 and 2023). Receptor amplification or capture employed the immunoSEQ multiplex PCR assay. What TCRdb holds here is the immuneACCESS table cut down to in-frame rearrangements. Part of the clones is not present; checked against another copy, under half of the missing clones reflect an unresolved V gene, and the others are unexplained. In this sample the table shows 20,000 to 25,000 clones, over 70% of which occur a single time. The top ten constitute 4% to 5% of the sample. The sample was CD4+ T cells from blood buffy coats. Receptors originate from a human donor in good health.

The genes are TRBV21-1 and TRBJ1-1; no check of the table's D call, TRBD1, against the DNA was made. TRBV21-1 is an annotated pseudogene. CDR3 size: 16 residues. Written as DNA, the CDR3 is TGTGCCAGCAGGTTCGGCCAGGGTGAAATGAACACTGAAGCTTTCTTT. Its translation: CASRFGQGEMNTEAFF.

The V and J genes are TRBV18 and TRBJ2-4; TRBD1 matches at 10 bases. The germline gives CDR1 KGHSH, CDR2 LQKENI. CDR3 length equals 14 residues. V shed 3 bases and J 8 bases; nucleotides not matched to a gene: 4. The CDR3 coding sequence is TGTGCCAGCTCACCGGGACAGGGGATGTACATTCAGTACTTC. Translating gives CASSPGQGMYIQYF.

This rearrangement joins TRBV5-4 to TRBJ2-3; D unresolved. Germline values: CDR1 SGHNT, CDR2 YYREEE (reference sequence). V lost 4 bases, J lost 2 bases, and 8 bases lay in between. The CDR3 has 13 amino acids. The CDR3 region has the DNA TGTGCCAGCAGCCGGCTGGACACAGATACGCAGTATTTT. The encoded protein is CASSRLDTDTQYF.

The J gene is TRBJ1-4, the V gene TRBV19; D is possibly TRBD1 (5 bases). CDR3 length equals 14 residues. Germline CDR1 is LNHDA and CDR2 is SQIVND (reference sequence). The ends were cut back, 8 bases at V and 2 bases at J, with 12 bases in the middle. CDR3 in amino acids: CASLPKGTNEKLFF. The CDR3 nucleotides read TGTGCCAGTCTACCCAAGGGGACTAATGAAAAACTGTTTTTT.